Listed here is a single T cell receptor beta chain. Its matching antigen is unknown. cDNA serving as the sequencing template came from extracted, reverse transcribed RNA. Here immunoSEQ multiplex PCR was the method, and the copy in TCRdb shows in-frame clones only, minus some. The data show more than 110,000 clones, about four fifths seen once. Germline CDR1 and CDR2: LGHNA and YSLEER. The CDR3 contains 16 residues. The ends were cut back, 3 bases at V and 4 bases at J, with 18 bases in the middle. Treatment given: oral pan-JAK inhibitor, 5-10 mg twice daily. The researchers isolated CD4+ and CD8+ T cells from PBMCs by sorting. This specimen comes from a study of CD8+ T cells in alopecia areata. Regarding the study as a whole: Lesional scalp displayed greater clonality than normal scalp, most notably in alopecia totalis/universalis.

This receptor was taken from a human donor with alopecia areata. The rearrangement links TRBV4-3 to TRBJ2-5; D uncertain. Sample: CD8+ T cells sorted from blood, taken at week 4, from a patient treated with tofacitinib. The CDR3 loop reads CASSQWAFPTVETQYF. Written as DNA, the CDR3 is TGCGCCAGCAGCCAGTGGGCTTTCCCGACTGTAGAGACCCAGTACTTC.